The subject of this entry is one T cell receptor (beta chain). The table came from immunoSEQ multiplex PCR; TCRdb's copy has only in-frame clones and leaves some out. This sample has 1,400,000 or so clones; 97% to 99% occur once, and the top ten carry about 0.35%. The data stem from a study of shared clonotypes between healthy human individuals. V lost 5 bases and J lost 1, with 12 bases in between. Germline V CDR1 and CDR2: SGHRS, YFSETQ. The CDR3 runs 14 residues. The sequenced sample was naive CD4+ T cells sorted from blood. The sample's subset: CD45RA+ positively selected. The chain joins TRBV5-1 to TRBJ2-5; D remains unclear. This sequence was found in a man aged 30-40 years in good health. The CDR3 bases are TGCGCCAGCAGTATATGGGCAGTCCAAGAGACCCAGTACTTC. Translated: CASSIWAVQETQYF.